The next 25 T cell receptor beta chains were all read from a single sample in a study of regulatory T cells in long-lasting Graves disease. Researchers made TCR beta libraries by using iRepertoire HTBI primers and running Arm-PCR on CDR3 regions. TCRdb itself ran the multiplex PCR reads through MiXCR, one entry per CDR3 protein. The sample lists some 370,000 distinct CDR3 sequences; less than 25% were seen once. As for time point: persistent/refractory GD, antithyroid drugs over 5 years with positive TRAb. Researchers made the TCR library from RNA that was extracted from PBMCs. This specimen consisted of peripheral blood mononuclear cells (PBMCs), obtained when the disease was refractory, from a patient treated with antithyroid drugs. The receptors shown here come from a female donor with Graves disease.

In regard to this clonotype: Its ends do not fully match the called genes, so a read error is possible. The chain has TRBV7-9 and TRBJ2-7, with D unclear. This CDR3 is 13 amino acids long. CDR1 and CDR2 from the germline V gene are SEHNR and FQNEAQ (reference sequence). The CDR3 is CASSQDPTEGQYF. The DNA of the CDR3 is TGCGCCAGCAGCCAAGATCCGACCGAAGGGCAGTACTTC.

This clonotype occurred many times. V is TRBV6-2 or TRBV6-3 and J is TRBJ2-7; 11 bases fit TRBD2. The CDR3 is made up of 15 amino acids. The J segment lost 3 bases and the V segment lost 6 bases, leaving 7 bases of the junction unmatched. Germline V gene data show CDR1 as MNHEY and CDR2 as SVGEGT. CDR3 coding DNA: TGTGCCAGCAGCCCCCGACTAGCGGGATTCTACGAGCAGTACTTC. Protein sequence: CASSPRLAGFYEQYF.

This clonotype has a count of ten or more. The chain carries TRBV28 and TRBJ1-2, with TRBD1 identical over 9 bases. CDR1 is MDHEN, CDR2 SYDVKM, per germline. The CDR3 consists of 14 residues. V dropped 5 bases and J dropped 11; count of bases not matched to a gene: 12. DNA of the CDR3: TGTGCCAGCAGTCACACCGGGACAGGGTTTCTATACACCTTC. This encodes CASSHTGTGFLYTF.

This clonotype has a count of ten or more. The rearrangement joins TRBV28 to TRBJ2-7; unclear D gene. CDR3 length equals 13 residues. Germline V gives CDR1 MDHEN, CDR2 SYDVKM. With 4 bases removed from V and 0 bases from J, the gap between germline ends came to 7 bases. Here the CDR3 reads CASSWTDSYEQYF. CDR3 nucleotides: TGTGCCAGCAGTTGGACCGACTCCTACGAGCAGTACTTC.

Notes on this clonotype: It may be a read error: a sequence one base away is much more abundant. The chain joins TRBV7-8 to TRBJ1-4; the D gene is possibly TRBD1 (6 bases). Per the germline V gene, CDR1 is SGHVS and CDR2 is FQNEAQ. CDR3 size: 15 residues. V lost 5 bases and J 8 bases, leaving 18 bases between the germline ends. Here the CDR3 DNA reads TGTGCCAGCAGCCCCCGGATGGGGACAAAAGAAAAACTGTTTTTT. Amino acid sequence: CASSPRMGTKEKLFF.

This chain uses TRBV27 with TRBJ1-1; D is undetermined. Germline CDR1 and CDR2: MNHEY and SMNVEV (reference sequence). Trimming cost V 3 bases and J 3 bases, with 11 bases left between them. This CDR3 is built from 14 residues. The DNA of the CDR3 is TGTGCCAGCAGTTTTCTGGGGTTCGACACTGAAGCTTTCTTT. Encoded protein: CASSFLGFDTEAFF.

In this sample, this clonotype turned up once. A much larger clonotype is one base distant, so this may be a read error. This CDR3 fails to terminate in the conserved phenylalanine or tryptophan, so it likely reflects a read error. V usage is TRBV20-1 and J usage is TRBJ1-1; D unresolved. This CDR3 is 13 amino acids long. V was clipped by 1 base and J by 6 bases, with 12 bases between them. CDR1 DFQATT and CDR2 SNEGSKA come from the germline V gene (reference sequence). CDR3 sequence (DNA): TGCAGTGCTAGAGTGCGAGGTATGGCTGAAGCTTTCCTT. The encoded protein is CSARVRGMAEAFL.

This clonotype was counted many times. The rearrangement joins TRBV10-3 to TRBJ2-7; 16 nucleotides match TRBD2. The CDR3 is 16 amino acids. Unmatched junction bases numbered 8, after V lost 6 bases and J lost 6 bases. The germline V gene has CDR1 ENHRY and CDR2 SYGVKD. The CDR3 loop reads CAIRGLAGGPPSEQYF. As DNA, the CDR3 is TGTGCCATCAGGGGACTAGCGGGAGGGCCGCCCAGCGAGCAGTACTTC.

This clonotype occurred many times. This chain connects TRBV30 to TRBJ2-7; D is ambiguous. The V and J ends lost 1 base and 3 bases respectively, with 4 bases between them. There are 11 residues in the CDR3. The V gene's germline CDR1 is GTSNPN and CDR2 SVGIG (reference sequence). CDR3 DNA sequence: TGTGCCTGGAGTGGACTCTACGAGCAGTACTTC. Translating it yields CAWSGLYEQYF.

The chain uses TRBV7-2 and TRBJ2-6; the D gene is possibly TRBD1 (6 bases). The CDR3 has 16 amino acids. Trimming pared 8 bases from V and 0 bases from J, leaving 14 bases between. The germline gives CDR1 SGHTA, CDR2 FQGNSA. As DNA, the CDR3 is TGTGCCAGCGGTGTACAGGGAGTCTCTGGGGCCAACGTCCTGACTTTC. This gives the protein CASGVQGVSGANVLTF.

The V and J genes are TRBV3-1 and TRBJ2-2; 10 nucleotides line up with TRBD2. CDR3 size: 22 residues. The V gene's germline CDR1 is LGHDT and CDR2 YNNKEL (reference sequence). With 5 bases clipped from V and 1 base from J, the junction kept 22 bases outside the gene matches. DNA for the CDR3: TGTGCCAGCAGCGTACGTCCGGGACTAGCGAGCTTCCAGGCTAAGAACACCGGGGAGCTGTTTTTT. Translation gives CASSVRPGLASFQAKNTGELFF.

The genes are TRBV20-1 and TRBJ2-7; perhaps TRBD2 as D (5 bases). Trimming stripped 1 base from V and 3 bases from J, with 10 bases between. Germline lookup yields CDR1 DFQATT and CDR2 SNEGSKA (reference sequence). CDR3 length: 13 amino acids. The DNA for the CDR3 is TGCAGTGCTAGAGGGCGACTAATCTACGAGCAGTACTTC. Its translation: CSARGRLIYEQYF.

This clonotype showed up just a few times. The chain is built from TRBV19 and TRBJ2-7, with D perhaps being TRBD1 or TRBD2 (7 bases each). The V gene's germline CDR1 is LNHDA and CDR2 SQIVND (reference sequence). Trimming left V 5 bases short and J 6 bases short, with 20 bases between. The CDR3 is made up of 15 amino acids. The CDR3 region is CASSRGDRSGGEQYF. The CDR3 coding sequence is TGTGCCAGTAGTCGGGGGGACAGATCCGGGGGCGAGCAGTACTTC.

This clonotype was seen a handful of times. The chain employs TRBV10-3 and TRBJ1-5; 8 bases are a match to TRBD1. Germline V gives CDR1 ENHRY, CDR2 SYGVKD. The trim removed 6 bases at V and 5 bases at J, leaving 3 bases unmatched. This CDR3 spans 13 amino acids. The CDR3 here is CAIRATGDQPQHF. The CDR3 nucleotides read TGTGCCATCAGGGCGACAGGGGATCAGCCCCAGCATTTT.

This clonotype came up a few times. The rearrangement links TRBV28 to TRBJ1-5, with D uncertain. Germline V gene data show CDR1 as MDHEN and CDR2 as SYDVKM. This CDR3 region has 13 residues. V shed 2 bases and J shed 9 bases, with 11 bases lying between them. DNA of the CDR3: TGTGCCAGCAGTTTAAGAGGAATCATGCCCCAGCATTTT. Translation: CASSLRGIMPQHF.

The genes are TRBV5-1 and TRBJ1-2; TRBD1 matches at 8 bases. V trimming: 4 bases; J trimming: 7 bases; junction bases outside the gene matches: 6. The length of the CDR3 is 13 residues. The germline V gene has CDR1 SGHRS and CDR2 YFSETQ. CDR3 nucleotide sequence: TGCGCCAGCAGCCTCGGGACAGGCCTTGGCTACACCTTC. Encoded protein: CASSLGTGLGYTF.

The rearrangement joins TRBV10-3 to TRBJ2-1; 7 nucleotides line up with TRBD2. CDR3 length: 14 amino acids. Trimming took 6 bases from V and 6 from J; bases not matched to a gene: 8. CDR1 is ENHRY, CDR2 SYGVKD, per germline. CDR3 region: CAISLPGTTNEQFF. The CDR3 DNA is TGTGCCATCAGCCTGCCCGGGACTACCAATGAGCAGTTCTTC.

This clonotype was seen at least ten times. In DNA form, the CDR3 reads TGTGCCAGCAGCTTAGTCGCGGGGTATGGGCTTTACGAGCAGTACTTC. This gives the protein CASSLVAGYGLYEQYF. The chain recombines TRBV7-2 with TRBJ2-7; perhaps TRBD2 as D (6 bases). V was pared by 1 base and J by 4 bases, with 17 bases between. There are 16 residues in the CDR3. Germline CDR1 reads SGHTA; CDR2 reads FQGNSA.

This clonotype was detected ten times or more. This CDR3 is CASSFGSSGQGEQPQHF. The CDR3 region has the DNA TGTGCCAGCAGCTTCGGATCGTCGGGGCAGGGGGAACAGCCCCAGCATTTT. This rearrangement joins TRBV13 to TRBJ1-5; 7 bases are shared with TRBD1. Germline trimming cut 3 bases from V and 7 bases from J; bases unmatched to any gene: 15. This CDR3 is built from 17 residues. Germline V gene lookup returns CDR1 PRHDT and CDR2 FYEKMQ (reference sequence).

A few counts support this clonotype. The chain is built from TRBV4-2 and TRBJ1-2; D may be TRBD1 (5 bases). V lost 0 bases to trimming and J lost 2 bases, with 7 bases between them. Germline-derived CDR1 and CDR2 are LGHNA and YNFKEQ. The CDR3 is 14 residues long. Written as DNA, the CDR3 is TGTGCCAGCAGCCAAGATCGACAGAACTATGGCTACACCTTC. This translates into CASSQDRQNYGYTF.

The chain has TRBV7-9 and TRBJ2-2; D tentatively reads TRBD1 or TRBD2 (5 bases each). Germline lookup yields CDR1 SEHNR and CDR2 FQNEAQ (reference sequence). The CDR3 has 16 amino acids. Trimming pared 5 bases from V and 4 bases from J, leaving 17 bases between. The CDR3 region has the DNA TGTGCCAGCAGCCGCCCCGGGACGCCGGTCACCGGGGAGCTGTTTTTT. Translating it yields CASSRPGTPVTGELFF.

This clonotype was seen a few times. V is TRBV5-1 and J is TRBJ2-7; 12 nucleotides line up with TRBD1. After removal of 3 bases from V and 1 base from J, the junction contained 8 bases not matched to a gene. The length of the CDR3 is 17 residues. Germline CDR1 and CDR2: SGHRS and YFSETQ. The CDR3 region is CASSSGTGGKRSYEQYF. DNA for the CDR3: TGCGCCAGCAGCTCGGGGACAGGGGGCAAGAGGTCCTACGAGCAGTACTTC.

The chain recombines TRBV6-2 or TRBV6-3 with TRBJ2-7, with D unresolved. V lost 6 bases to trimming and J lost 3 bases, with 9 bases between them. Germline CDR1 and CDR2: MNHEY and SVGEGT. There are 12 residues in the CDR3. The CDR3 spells CASSQRIYEQYF. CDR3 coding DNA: TGTGCCAGCAGCCAGCGAATCTACGAGCAGTACTTC.

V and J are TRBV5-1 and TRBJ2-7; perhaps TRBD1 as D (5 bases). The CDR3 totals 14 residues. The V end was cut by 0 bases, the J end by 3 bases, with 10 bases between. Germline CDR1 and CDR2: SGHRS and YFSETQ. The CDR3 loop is CASSLEGALYEQYF. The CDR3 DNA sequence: TGCGCCAGCAGCTTGGAAGGGGCCCTCTACGAGCAGTACTTC.

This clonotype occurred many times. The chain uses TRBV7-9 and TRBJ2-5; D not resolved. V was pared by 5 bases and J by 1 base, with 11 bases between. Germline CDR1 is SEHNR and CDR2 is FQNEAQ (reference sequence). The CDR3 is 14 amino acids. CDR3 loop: CASSVGSSQETQYF. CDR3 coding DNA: TGTGCCAGCAGCGTGGGTAGCAGCCAAGAGACCCAGTACTTC.